This record concerns one TCR beta chain sequence. The target antigen is unknown. Prior autoimmune disease or systemic immunosuppression barred patients. The table came from immunoSEQ multiplex PCR; TCRdb's copy has only in-frame clones and leaves some out. Here the sample spans about 18,000 clones, around three quarters being singletons. The sample is drawn from a study of OX40 agonist ivuxolimab in advanced cancers. Broader study findings: Patients with a partial response at 0.1-3.0 mg/kg had among the lowest clonal expansion. CD4+ and CD8+ T cells in blood underwent clonal expansion by week 6 at 0.1 to 3.0 mg/kg.

Germline lookup yields CDR1 SGHNT and CDR2 YYREEE (reference sequence). The CDR3 consists of 18 residues. J was trimmed by 7 bases and V by 2 bases; bases with no gene match: 11. The chain is built from TRBV5-4 and TRBJ2-2; 13 nucleotides align to TRBD2. This TCR came from an adult with an advanced solid tumor such as melanoma, head and neck, liver or kidney cancer. The sample consisted of CD4+ or CD8+ T cells sorted from blood, taken in a trial of the OX40 agonist ivuxolimab. The DNA of the CDR3 is TGTGCCAGCAGCTTAGCCGTACTAGCGGGAGGGCCCCACGGGGAGCTGTTTTTT. Protein sequence: CASSLAVLAGGPHGELFF.